This TCR beta chain emerged from a study of blood T cell repertoires in COVID-19. Study at large: There were acute and convalescent COVID-19 samples, and they came from the United States, Italy and Spain. In each case, the material was cDNA or gDNA derived from T cells, B-cell-depleted T cells, or PBMCs.

TCRdb's copy holds only in-frame clones and misses some; the assay was immunoSEQ multiplex PCR. The sample has approximately 89,000 clones; about 83% are singletons. Germline V lookup: CDR1 KGHSH, CDR2 LQKENI. V was clipped by 3 bases and J by 6 bases; unmatched bases: 2. The CDR3 runs to 15 residues. The sequencing input was peripheral blood. The chain joins TRBV18 to TRBJ1-6; 10 nucleotides align to TRBD1. This receptor was identified in a human donor in a cohort sampled during active COVID-19. The CDR3 coding sequence is TGTGCCAGCTCACCGGGACAGGGGTTTAATTCACCCCTCCACTTT. Protein product: CASSPGQGFNSPLHF.